This TCR beta chain originates from a study of blood T cell repertoires in COVID-19. Participants were aged about 18 to 95 years, lived in 20 to 30 US areas, and enrolled virtually. Self-reported history from a screening survey and questionnaire set each donor's cohort. Donors in Cohort 3 who had recovered were those with two negative PCRs, healthcare professional clearance, or resolution of their symptoms. Germline CDR1 LNHNV, CDR2 YYDKDF (reference sequence). CDR3 length: 16 residues. The J segment lost 0 bases and the V segment lost 0 bases, leaving 2 bases of the junction unmatched. The repertoire was sequenced with immunoSEQ multiplex PCR; TCRdb's copy has only in-frame clones and lacks some. The sample includes a few hundred thousand clones, approximately 83% of them seen just once.

This receptor was obtained from a man aged 25-45 years who had recovered from COVID-19. The specimen was PBMCs or T cells enriched from blood (not recorded which). The chain joins TRBV15 to TRBJ1-5, with 7 bases lining up with TRBD1. Here the CDR3 DNA reads TGTGCCACCAGCAGAGATGCAGGGGGTAGCAATCAGCCCCAGCATTTT. Its translation: CATSRDAGGSNQPQHF.